These T cell receptor beta chains were read from a single sample in a study of T cells in Graves' hyperthyroidism and ophthalmopathy. TCRdb re-derived calls from the multiplex PCR reads in MiXCR, one entry per CDR3 protein. The table shows some 700,000 distinct CDR3 sequences, with 15% to 20% occurring only once. The sequenced material came from blood. The receptors come from a man aged 45-65 years with Graves' hyperthyroidism. CDR3s include the opening cysteine and the closing phenylalanine or tryptophan. The D gene is left open where the match is weak. Clone size is not always given. Where it is, it says once, few, many or a class for expanded clones.

d_gene,abundance,v_gene,j_gene,CDR3nt,CDR3aa
NA,NA,TRBV27,TRBJ2-7,TGTGCCAGCAGTCCCTTTGTTACAGGCAGCTCCTACGAGCAGTACTTC,CASSPFVTGSSYEQYF
NA,many,TRBV10-3,TRBJ2-1,TGTGCCATCAGACTCCAGGGACATGAGCAGTTCTTC,CAIRLQGHEQFF
TRBD1,NA,TRBV29-1,TRBJ2-2,TGCAGCGTTGAATTAGGGGGCGCGGACACCGGGGAGCTGTTTTTT,CSVELGGADTGELFF
NA,many,TRBV20-1,TRBJ2-6,TGCAGTGCTAGAGATAATGGTTCTGGGGCCAACGTCCTGACTTTC,CSARDNGSGANVLTF
NA,many,TRBV24-1,TRBJ2-2,TGTGCCACCAGTGATGCGGGAAACTTGAACACCGGGGAGCTGTTTTTT,CATSDAGNLNTGELFF
NA,NA,TRBV6-5,TRBJ2-7,TGTGCCAGCAGTTCGCCTACAGCTTCGGAGCAGTACTTC,CASSSPTASEQYF
TRBD2,NA,TRBV9,TRBJ2-1,TGTGCCAGCAGCGTAGCCTTAGTAGCGGGAAGCTCCTACAATGAGCAGTTCTTC,CASSVALVAGSSYNEQFF
NA,few,TRBV19,TRBJ1-4,TGTGCCAGTAGGCGTGGGAATAGCGAAAAACTGTTTTTT,CASRRGNSEKLFF
NA,NA,TRBV20-1,TRBJ2-5,TGCAGTGCTAGAGTTGGGTTGGGGACATTCCACCAAGAGACCCAGTACTTC,CSARVGLGTFHQETQYF
TRBD1,NA,TRBV5-1,TRBJ2-5,TGCGCCAGCAGCGGCTCGGACAGGGGAAAAACCCAGTACTTC,CASSGSDRGKTQYF
NA,NA,TRBV10-3,TRBJ2-7,TGTGCCATCAGTGAAAGGCTGTCCTACGAGCAGTACTTC,CAISERLSYEQYF
NA,few,TRBV20-1,TRBJ2-7,TGCAGTGCTAGCGGGAGCTTCAAATCCTACGAGCAGTACTTC,CSASGSFKSYEQYF
NA,few,TRBV3-1,TRBJ1-3,TGTGCCAGCAGCCAAGTCGTGACAGCCTCTGGAAACACCATATATTTT,CASSQVVTASGNTIYF
NA,many,TRBV18,TRBJ2-5,TGTGCCAGCTCACGCGCCATCGTGGAGACCCAGTACTTC,CASSRAIVETQYF
NA,NA,TRBV7-2,TRBJ1-1,TGTGCCAGCACCTTAGGCCCCCCCATGAACACTGAAGCTTTCTTT,CASTLGPPMNTEAFF
TRBD2,NA,TRBV28,TRBJ2-1,TGTGCCACTCGAGCGGGAGGAGGTAGGAATGAGCAGTTCTTC,CATRAGGGRNEQFF
NA,many,TRBV28,TRBJ1-1,TGTGCCAGCAGTTTCATTGACAGATCTATGAACACTGAAGCTTTCTTT,CASSFIDRSMNTEAFF
NA,NA,TRBV5-1,TRBJ2-5,TGCGCCAGCAGCTTCGCCGCCCCCGAGGAGACCCAGTACTTC,CASSFAAPEETQYF
TRBD2,many,TRBV20-1,TRBJ2-3,TGCAGTGCTAGAGAGGCTAGCGGGAGTATGGATACGCAGTATTTT,CSAREASGSMDTQYF
TRBD2,many,TRBV11-3,TRBJ2-3,TGTGCCAGCAGTTGGGGACTAGCGGGAGTGTCCACAGATACGCAGTATTTT,CASSWGLAGVSTDTQYF
NA,many,TRBV6-2/TRBV6-3,TRBJ1-5,TGTGCCAGCAGTTATTCAGGATCTCAGCCCCAGCATTTT,CASSYSGSQPQHF
NA,NA,TRBV5-1,TRBJ2-5,TGCGCCAGCAGGCGAGGGGATTTGGAGACCCAGTACTTC,CASRRGDLETQYF
TRBD1,many,TRBV9,TRBJ1-1,TGTGCCAGCAGCGGGGGACAGGCGAACACTGAAGCTTTCTTT,CASSGGQANTEAFF
NA,few,TRBV20-1,TRBJ1-3,TGCAGTGCTAGAGGTGGATTGGGAGGCAGGGGTTCTGGAAACACCATATATTTT,CSARGGLGGRGSGNTIYF
NA,few,TRBV5-1,TRBJ2-7,TGCGCCAGCAGCACCACCCGAGGGTACGAGCAGTACTTC,CASSTTRGYEQYF
NA,many,TRBV27,TRBJ2-4,TGTGCCAGCAGTTCCCTCGGGGGGCAGGGAAACATTCAGTACTTC,CASSSLGGQGNIQYF
TRBD1,many,TRBV11-2,TRBJ2-5,TGTGCCAGCAGTCTGGGGACAGGGAAAGAGACCCAGTACTTC,CASSLGTGKETQYF